The T cell receptor beta chain described here comes from a study of OX40 agonist ivuxolimab in advanced cancers. About the study: Of mixed ages from about 20 to 85 and averaging about 60 years, the group was approximately 80% male. Study results and limitations: On average, CD8+ T cells had more expanded clones than CD4+.

This clone has just one count. No antigen is known for it. Some clones are missing from TCRdb's copy, which holds only in-frame ones; the method was immunoSEQ multiplex PCR. Counted here are 63,000 or so clones, about 86% occurring once; the ten biggest clones make up over 2%. The receptor comes from an adult with an advanced solid tumor such as melanoma, head and neck, liver or kidney cancer. The sample here was CD4+ or CD8+ T cells sorted from blood, taken in a trial of the OX40 agonist ivuxolimab.

The CDR3 DNA is TGTGCCAGCAGCGTTAGCCCTACCAGGGGTGAAAACATTCAGTACTTC. As protein: CASSVSPTRGENIQYF. The chain joins TRBV9 to TRBJ2-4, with D tentatively TRBD1 (6 bases). Trimming took 2 bases from V and 5 from J, leaving 17 bases between them. The germline gives CDR1 SGDLS, CDR2 YYNGEE. The CDR3 is 16 residues long.